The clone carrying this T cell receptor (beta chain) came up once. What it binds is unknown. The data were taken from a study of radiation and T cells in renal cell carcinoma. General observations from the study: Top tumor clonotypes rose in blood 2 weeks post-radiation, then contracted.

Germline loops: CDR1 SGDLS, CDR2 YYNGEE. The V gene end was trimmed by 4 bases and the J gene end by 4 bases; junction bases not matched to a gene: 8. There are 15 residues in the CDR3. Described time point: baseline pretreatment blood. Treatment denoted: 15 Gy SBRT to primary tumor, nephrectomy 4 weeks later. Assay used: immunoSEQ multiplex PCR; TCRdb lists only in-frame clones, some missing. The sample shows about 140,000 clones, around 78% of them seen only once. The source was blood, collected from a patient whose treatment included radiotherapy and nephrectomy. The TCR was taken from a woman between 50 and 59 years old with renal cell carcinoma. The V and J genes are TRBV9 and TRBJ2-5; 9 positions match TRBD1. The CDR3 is CASSPGQGGGETQYF. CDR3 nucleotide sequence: TGTGCCAGCAGCCCGGGACAGGGCGGGGGAGAGACCCAGTACTTC.